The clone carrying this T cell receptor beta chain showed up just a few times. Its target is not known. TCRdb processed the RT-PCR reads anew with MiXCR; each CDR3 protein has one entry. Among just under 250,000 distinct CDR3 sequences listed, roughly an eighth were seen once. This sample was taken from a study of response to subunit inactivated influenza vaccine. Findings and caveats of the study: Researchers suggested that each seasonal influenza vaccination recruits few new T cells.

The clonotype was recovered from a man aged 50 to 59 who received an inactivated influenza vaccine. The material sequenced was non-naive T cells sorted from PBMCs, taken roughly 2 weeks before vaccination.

The CDR3 sequence is CSVEKQGDTEAFF. The CDR3 bases are TGCAGCGTTGAAAAACAGGGGGACACTGAAGCTTTCTTT. The chain joins TRBV29-1 to TRBJ1-1; 8 bases line up with TRBD1. J was trimmed by 3 bases and V by 2 bases; bases with no gene match: 2. The germline V gene encodes CDR1 SQVTM and CDR2 ANQGSEA. There are 13 residues in the CDR3.